These 5 T cell receptor beta chains were sequenced from one sample in a study of tumor-infiltrating lymphocytes in primary liver carcinoma. A primer in the constant region served to generate TCR beta cDNA from around 500 ng of total RNA. Slightly modified ARM-PCR with three nested multiplex PCR rounds yielded TCR beta libraries. The first two PCR rounds used TRBV1-TRBV30 forward primers with a C-beta reverse primer, nine to eleven cycles each. MiXCR was run by TCRdb on the multiplex PCR reads, yielding one entry per CDR3 protein. The table includes over 100,000 distinct CDR3 sequences, approximately 71% detected once. Co-extraction of RNA and DNA was performed on about 18-33 mg of unsorted bulk tissue. The sample taken for sequencing was tumor-adjacent normal liver tissue. The origin of the receptors is a woman aged 55-69 years with primary liver carcinoma and hepatitis B virus infection.

The chain links TRBV6-1 to TRBJ2-7, with D possibly matching TRBD1 (5 bases). Looked up from germline, CDR1 is MNHNS and CDR2 is SASEGT. The CDR3 has 15 residues. Trimming took 1 base from V and 6 from J, leaving 16 bases between them. The CDR3 nucleotides are TGTGCCAGCAGTGAAGGTCGCAGGGTAAGCTGCGAGCAGTACTTC. Encoded protein: CASSEGRRVSCEQYF.

Turning to this clonotype: A clone one base away is much larger, so this may be a read error. The chain joins TRBV5-1 to TRBJ2-3, with 7 nucleotides matching TRBD2. Per germline, CDR1 SGHRS and CDR2 YFSETQ. The CDR3 has 15 residues. The V gene end was trimmed by 7 bases and the J gene end by 5 bases; junction bases not matched to a gene: 13. The CDR3 reads CASSWGGTGRDTQYF. In nucleotides, the CDR3 is TGCGCCAGCTCCTGGGGGGGAACGGGAAGAGATACGCAGTATTTT. Filled out from reference TRBV5-1 and TRBJ2-3, the complete variable domain reads KAGVTQTPRYLIKTRGQQVTLSCSPISGHRSVSWYQQTPGQGLQFLFEYFSETQRNKGNFPGRFSGRQFSNSRSEMNVSTLELGDSALYLCASSWGGTGRDTQYFGPGTRLTVL.

The chain combines TRBV4-1 with TRBJ2-1; tentative D call: TRBD2 (5 bases). V was pared by 5 bases and J by 10 bases, with 21 bases between. This CDR3 has 15 residues. Germline lookup yields CDR1 MGHRA and CDR2 YSYEKL. The CDR3 loop reads CASSFGFGRRGEQFF. In DNA form, the CDR3 reads TGCGCCAGCAGCTTCGGATTCGGTAGGAGAGGGGAGCAGTTCTTC.

V is TRBV11-1 and J is TRBJ2-7, with D perhaps matching TRBD2 (7 bases). Germline V gene sequence: CDR1 SGHAT, CDR2 FQDESV (reference sequence). V dropped 7 bases and J dropped 9 bases, with 25 bases sitting between them. CDR3 length equals 15 residues. This chain's CDR3 is CASNPRTAGLGVQYF. The CDR3 bases are TGTGCCAGCAACCCTCGGACAGCAGGACTAGGCGTGCAGTACTTC.

In this sample, this clonotype turned up many times. The chain's CDR3 is CASCESSYEQYF. CDR3 coding DNA: TGTGCCAGCTGCGAGAGCTCCTACGAGCAGTACTTC. V gene TRBV6-1 combines with J gene TRBJ2-7; D gene uncertain. The CDR3 has 12 residues. V dropped 8 bases and J dropped 0 bases, with 8 bases sitting between them. Germline lookup yields CDR1 MNHNS and CDR2 SASEGT.